The source of this TCR beta chain is a study of T-cell memory formation after mild COVID-19. Study in general: Across donors, TCR clusters were largely donor specific.

The V and J ends lost 0 bases and 2 bases, in that order; junction bases with no gene match: 15. The CDR3 length is 19 residues. Germline CDR1 SGHRS, CDR2 YFSETQ. A single count supports this clonotype. After 5'RACE with constant-segment primers, TCR alpha and TCR beta cDNA libraries carrying sample barcodes and UMIs were obtained. One entry per CDR3 protein, called by TCRdb with MiXCR from the 5' RACE reads. The sample carries 150,000 or so distinct CDR3 sequences, under 30% recorded once. The receptor was derived from an adult woman who had mild COVID-19 (a few samples of this study predate the infection). Cell type and time point are not known. Sequencing used PBMCs or a T cell subset sorted from them (not recorded which). The rearrangement links TRBV5-1 to TRBJ1-1, with 8 bases identical to TRBD1. CDR3 nucleotide sequence: TGCGCCAGCAGCTTGGGCGGGACAGGCCTTGCCTCCCTTAACACTGAAGCTTTCTTT. Translated, it gives CASSLGGTGLASLNTEAFF. The full variable domain, with the rest looked up from reference TRBV5-1 and TRBJ1-1, is KAGVTQTPRYLIKTRGQQVTLSCSPISGHRSVSWYQQTPGQGLQFLFEYFSETQRNKGNFPGRFSGRQFSNSRSEMNVSTLELGDSALYLCASSLGGTGLASLNTEAFFGQGTRLTVV.